Below, 26 T cell receptor beta chains from the same sample are listed, as sequenced in a study of cytomegalovirus exposure and HLA in healthy donors (dated by TCRdb to about 2017). Receptor libraries were prepared by the immunoSEQ multiplex PCR assay. The multiplex PCR relied on a mix of 60 forward primers for TCR Vbeta segments and 13 reverse primers for TCR Jbeta segments. TCRdb took this table from immuneACCESS and kept in-frame rearrangements with V and J called. Such tables lack part of the clones; where checked against another copy, unresolved V genes explain under half of the gap, and the rest is unexplained. For this sample there are about 160,000 clones; around 80% appear just once. Jointly, the top ten make up roughly 6.3% of the sample. Sequencing was done on a sample of PBMCs. These TCRs come from a male donor in good health and CMV-seropositive.

In its sample, this clone was seen a few times. V gene TRBV6-1 combines with J gene TRBJ2-5; D unresolved. V gave up 6 bases and J gave up 1 base, with 15 bases separating them. This CDR3 region has 15 residues. Per the germline V gene, CDR1 is MNHNS and CDR2 is SASEGT. The CDR3 DNA is TGTGCCAGCAGCCAAGTACCGACTTCCCAAGAGACCCAGTACTTC. Its protein product is CASSQVPTSQETQYF.

The chain links TRBV19 to TRBJ2-3; 7 nucleotides align to TRBD2. V trimming: 3 bases; J trimming: 4 bases; junction bases outside the gene matches: 7. Germline CDR1 is LNHDA and CDR2 is SQIVND (reference sequence). The CDR3 contains 15 residues. Here the CDR3 DNA reads TGTGCCAGTAGTATGGGCGGGAGAAGGTCAGATACGCAGTATTTT. Its translation is CASSMGGRRSDTQYF.

The rearrangement links TRBV6-5 to TRBJ1-2; D possibly corresponds to TRBD1 (5 bases). CDR3 length: 15 residues. Germline values: CDR1 MNHEY, CDR2 SVGAGI. V gave up 6 bases and J gave up 2 bases, with 16 bases separating them. The CDR3 coding sequence is TGTGCCAGCAGGAGGACAACAGGAATGAACTATGGCTACACCTTC. Its translation is CASRRTTGMNYGYTF.

J is TRBJ2-7 and V is TRBV7-9, with a possible D match to TRBD2 (5 bases). Trimming pared 8 bases from V and 4 bases from J, leaving 18 bases between. Germline CDR1 and CDR2: SEHNR and FQNEAQ (reference sequence). The CDR3 is 14 residues long. In DNA, the CDR3 is TGTGCCAGCGGAGCCCCCAGCGGAGTATACGAGCAGTACTTC. The encoded protein is CASGAPSGVYEQYF.

V and J are TRBV14 and TRBJ2-3; the D is unclear. The CDR3 is 15 amino acids. Germline values: CDR1 SGHDN, CDR2 FVKESK. Trimming stripped 2 bases from V and 0 bases from J, with 9 bases between. CDR3 amino acids: CASSQSAGSTDTQYF. In DNA form, the CDR3 reads TGTGCCAGCAGCCAAAGTGCAGGAAGCACAGATACGCAGTATTTT.

This clone was counted only a few times. The chain combines TRBV18 with TRBJ2-2; D is undetermined. The CDR3 loop spans 12 amino acids. The V and J ends lost 6 bases and 2 bases respectively, with 4 bases between them. In germline, CDR1 is KGHSH, CDR2 LQKENI. The CDR3: CASSSNTGELFF. The CDR3 nucleotides read TGTGCCAGCTCTTCAAACACCGGGGAGCTGTTTTTT.

V is TRBV7-2 and J is TRBJ2-7, with 9 positions matching TRBD2. CDR3 length: 18 amino acids. Unmatched junction bases numbered 12, after V lost 0 bases and J lost 3 bases. Germline V gene lookup returns CDR1 SGHTA and CDR2 FQGNSA. CDR3 nucleotide sequence: TGTGCCAGCAGCTTAGCCCCCCCGGGACTAGCAAGGTTCTACGAGCAGTACTTC. It specifies CASSLAPPGLARFYEQYF.

This chain joins TRBV10-3 and TRBJ2-3, with 8 bases matching TRBD2. Germline V gene lookup returns CDR1 ENHRY and CDR2 SYGVKD. The CDR3 consists of 16 residues. V was clipped by 3 bases and J by 0 bases; unmatched bases: 5. CDR3 sequence (DNA): TGTGCCATCAGTGATGGGGCGGGAGGAAGCACAGATACGCAGTATTTT. This sequence encodes CAISDGAGGSTDTQYF.

This chain joins TRBV14 and TRBJ2-4; TRBD1 is a possible D gene (5 bases). Germline V gene data show CDR1 as SGHDN and CDR2 as FVKESK. V gave up 2 bases and J gave up 5 bases, with 10 bases separating them. This CDR3 spans 14 amino acids. The CDR3 DNA reads TGTGCCAGCAGCCAAACCGGACACGAAAACATTCAGTACTTC. This sequence encodes CASSQTGHENIQYF. The whole variable domain, remainder taken from reference TRBV14 and TRBJ2-4, is EAGVTQFPSHSVIEKGQTVTLRCDPISGHDNLYWYRRVMGKEIKFLLHFVKESKQDESGMPNNRFLAERTGGTYSTLKVQPAELEDSGVYFCASSQTGHENIQYFGAGTRLSVL.

The chain joins TRBV7-3 to TRBJ2-3, with D possibly matching TRBD2 (5 bases). Germline V gene data show CDR1 as SGHTA and CDR2 as FQGTGA. Trimming stripped 2 bases from V and 1 base from J, with 7 bases between. CDR3 length: 14 amino acids. CDR3 protein: CASSLGGRTDTQYF. Written as DNA, the CDR3 is TGTGCCAGCAGCTTAGGCGGGCGCACAGATACGCAGTATTTT.

CDR3: CASSLEARGIYGYTF. The CDR3 region has the DNA TGTGCCAGCAGCTTGGAGGCCAGGGGCATCTATGGCTACACCTTC. This chain connects TRBV5-6 to TRBJ1-2; perhaps TRBD1 as D (6 bases). The CDR3 extends over 15 amino acids. Trimming removed 0 bases at V and 4 bases at J, with 13 bases between. From germline, CDR1 is SGHDT and CDR2 YYEEEE.

This clone has a handful of counts. The chain carries TRBV19 and TRBJ2-3, with a tentative D call TRBD1 (6 bases). V lost 7 bases, J lost 5 bases, and 19 bases lay in between. Germline loops: CDR1 LNHDA, CDR2 SQIVND (reference sequence). The CDR3 sequence is 15 residues long. This chain's CDR3 is CASTAGVGIIDTQYF. The DNA for the CDR3 is TGTGCCAGTACGGCAGGGGTTGGCATTATAGATACGCAGTATTTT. The complete variable domain, with remaining parts taken from reference TRBV19 and TRBJ2-3, reads DGGITQSPKYLFRKEGQNVTLSCEQNLNHDAMYWYRQDPGQGLRLIYYSQIVNDFQKGDIAEGYSVSREKKESFPLTVTSAQKNPTAFYLCASTAGVGIIDTQYFGPGTRLTVL.

This clone occurred a few times. V is TRBV18 and J is TRBJ1-5, with 7 bases identical to TRBD1. The V segment lost 5 bases and the J segment 9 bases; nucleotides outside the gene matches: 4. CDR1 is KGHSH and CDR2 is LQKENI in the germline V gene. The CDR3 runs 12 residues. Here the CDR3 reads CASSTRQGPQHF. The DNA of the CDR3 is TGTGCCAGCTCAACTCGACAGGGGCCCCAGCATTTT.

CDR3 bases: TGCAGCGCTCGGGACTCCGAAACCTACAATGAGCAGTTCTTC. This translates into CSARDSETYNEQFF. V is TRBV29-1 and J is TRBJ2-1; weak D call: TRBD2 (6 bases). The CDR3 totals 14 residues. Trimming removed 7 bases at V and 2 bases at J, with 15 bases between. Per the germline V gene, CDR1 is SQVTM and CDR2 is ANQGSEA.

The count of this clone is one. The gene calls are TRBV28 and TRBJ2-7, with D tentatively TRBD1 (6 bases). CDR1 and CDR2 (germline): MDHEN, SYDVKM. Trimming removed 11 bases from V and 5 bases from J, with 10 bases in between. The CDR3 sequence is 10 residues long. In DNA form, the CDR3 reads TGTGCCCCAGGGGTCCACGAGCAGTACTTC. It encodes CAPGVHEQYF.

The chain carries TRBV29-1 and TRBJ2-1, with D possibly TRBD2 on 6 matching bases. CDR1 and CDR2 from the germline V gene are SQVTM and ANQGSEA. The CDR3 is 13 residues long. Trimming removed 6 bases at V and 3 bases at J, with 12 bases between. The CDR3 reads CSVDGTGYNEQFF. The CDR3 DNA follows: TGCAGCGTGGACGGGACTGGCTACAATGAGCAGTTCTTC.

The CDR3 sequence is CASTKADTQYF. The CDR3 DNA sequence: TGCGCCAGCACGAAAGCGGATACGCAGTATTTT. V gene TRBV5-1 combines with J gene TRBJ2-3; D is unresolved. CDR1 is SGHRS and CDR2 is YFSETQ in the germline V gene. Trimming took off 6 bases at V and 6 bases at J, with 8 bases between the two ends. The length of the CDR3 is 11 residues.

The rearrangement links TRBV27 to TRBJ1-1; D unresolved. The CDR3 totals 14 residues. Trimming cost V 3 bases and J 3 bases, with 11 bases left between them. The germline V gene has CDR1 MNHEY and CDR2 SMNVEV (reference sequence). As DNA, the CDR3 is TGTGCCAGCAGTTTTCTCAGGCGGGACACTGAAGCTTTCTTT. Translating it yields CASSFLRRDTEAFF.

This rearrangement joins TRBV11-3 to TRBJ2-2, with D hard to call. V lost 0 bases to trimming and J lost 7 bases, with 12 bases between them. The CDR3 runs to 15 residues. Germline V CDR1 and CDR2: SGHNT, YENEEA. This CDR3 is CASSLEASSSGELFF. The CDR3, as DNA: TGTGCCAGCAGCTTAGAGGCCTCTAGTAGCGGGGAGCTGTTTTTT.

The count of this clone is one. The junction departs from the called germline gene at one end, perhaps through a read error. J is TRBJ1-1 and V is TRBV7-9; 9 positions agree with TRBD1. This CDR3 is built from 15 residues. Germline loops: CDR1 SEHNR, CDR2 FQNEAQ (reference sequence). CDR3 protein: CSSSQGTGRITEAFF. The CDR3 DNA reads TGTTCCAGCAGCCAAGGGACAGGGCGAATCACTGAAGCTTTCTTT.

The chain joins TRBV13 to TRBJ2-1; 7 nucleotides line up with TRBD1. CDR3 length: 15 residues. The V gene's germline CDR1 is PRHDT and CDR2 FYEKMQ (reference sequence). The ends lost 2 bases at V and 4 bases at J; junction bases unmatched: 5. The CDR3 here is CASSLKGALYNEQFF. CDR3 nucleotides: TGTGCCAGCAGCTTAAAGGGGGCCTTATACAATGAGCAGTTCTTC.

The sample holds a few counts of this clone. V is TRBV7-9 and J is TRBJ1-1, with D maybe TRBD1 (6 bases). Trimming removed 0 bases from V and 7 bases from J, with 9 bases in between. This CDR3 region has 13 residues. CDR1 is SEHNR, CDR2 FQNEAQ, per germline (reference sequence). The CDR3, as DNA: TGTGCCAGCAGCTTAGCGTGGGACAATGAAGCTTTCTTT. Protein: CASSLAWDNEAFF.

The CDR3 spells CASSYRQSTDTQYF. The DNA for the CDR3 is TGTGCCAGCAGCTATCGACAGAGCACAGATACGCAGTATTTT. The V gene is TRBV11-3, the J gene TRBJ2-3; tentatively, D is TRBD1 (5 bases). Deletions cut 4 bases from V and 0 bases from J, with 8 bases between. This CDR3 is built from 14 residues. Looked up from germline, CDR1 is SGHNT and CDR2 is YENEEA. The full variable domain, its missing parts supplied by reference TRBV11-3 and TRBJ2-3, is EAGVVQSPRYKIIEKKQPVAFWCNPISGHNTLYWYLQNLGQGPELLIRYENEEAVDDSQLPKDRFSAERLKGVDSTLKIQPAELGDSAVYLCASSYRQSTDTQYFGPGTRLTVL.

The chain recombines TRBV9 with TRBJ2-1, with a possible D match to TRBD2 (5 bases). Trimming shortened V by 0 bases and J by 8 bases, and 6 bases separated the two germline ends. Germline V CDR1 and CDR2: SGDLS, YYNGEE. The CDR3 runs to 12 residues. The DNA for the CDR3 is TGTGCCAGCAGCGTAGGGGGAGATGAGCAGTTCTTC. It yields the protein CASSVGGDEQFF.

This clone was seen more than once but under ten times. This chain links TRBV11-3 with TRBJ2-7, with D possibly matching TRBD2 (5 bases). The CDR3 runs 16 residues. V gave up 5 bases and J gave up 2 bases, with 19 bases separating them. The germline gives CDR1 SGHNT, CDR2 YENEEA. CDR3 sequence reads: CASSPLAGGRAYEQYF. The CDR3 DNA follows: TGTGCCAGCAGCCCGCTAGCTGGCGGGCGGGCCTACGAGCAGTACTTC.

This clone was seen once. This chain joins TRBV7-2 and TRBJ1-1; 9 nucleotides match TRBD1. V lost 5 bases and J lost 4; bases outside the gene matches: 5. The CDR3 is made up of 14 amino acids. Per germline, CDR1 SGHTA and CDR2 FQGNSA. CDR3 in amino acids: CASSADRGGTEAFF. Written as DNA, the CDR3 is TGTGCCAGCAGCGCGGACAGGGGTGGCACTGAAGCTTTCTTT.